The rows below give T cell receptor beta chains drawn from one sample of a study of cytomegalovirus exposure and HLA in healthy donors. The protocol was immunoSEQ multiplex PCR, while the TCRdb copy is restricted to in-frame clones and leaves out a portion. Of 250,000 to 350,000 clones listed, around 80% are singletons. The source material was PBMCs. All receptors derive from a girl aged 2 to 9 in good health and CMV-seronegative. Both conserved end residues are part of each CDR3. D genes are given only for firm matches. Rows may omit the clone size; those that give it use once, few, many or a size class.

j_call: TRBJ1-4; clone_size: .; v_call: TRBV14; d_call: TRBD1; cdr3_aa: CASSQRQGPVVELFF; cdr3_nt: TGTGCCAGCAGCCAAAGACAGGGTCCGGTGGTGGAACTGTTTTTT
j_call: TRBJ1-2; clone_size: .; v_call: TRBV11-2; d_call: TRBD1; cdr3_aa: CASSLDWTGQLANYGYTF; cdr3_nt: TGTGCCAGCAGCTTAGATTGGACAGGGCAACTAGCTAACTATGGCTACACCTTC
j_call: TRBJ2-3; clone_size: .; v_call: TRBV6-4; d_call: TRBD2; cdr3_aa: CASSSRAGGTDTQYF; cdr3_nt: TGTGCCAGCAGCTCCCGAGCGGGAGGAACAGATACGCAGTATTTT
j_call: TRBJ1-5; clone_size: .; v_call: TRBV4-2; d_call: .; cdr3_aa: CASSQESDQPQHF; cdr3_nt: TGTGCCAGCAGCCAAGAGTCTGATCAGCCCCAGCATTTT
j_call: TRBJ1-6; clone_size: .; v_call: TRBV5-4; d_call: .; cdr3_aa: CASSLAGRDSPLHF; cdr3_nt: TGTGCCAGCAGCTTGGCAGGGCGAGATTCACCCCTCCACTTT
j_call: TRBJ1-1; clone_size: .; v_call: TRBV7-6; d_call: .; cdr3_aa: CASSQPPDTPDTEAFF; cdr3_nt: TGTGCCAGCAGCCAACCACCGGACACCCCAGACACTGAAGCTTTCTTT
j_call: TRBJ2-6; clone_size: .; v_call: TRBV28; d_call: .; cdr3_aa: CASREVRSSGANVLTF; cdr3_nt: TGTGCCAGCAGGGAGGTTCGATCCTCTGGGGCCAACGTCCTGACTTTC
j_call: TRBJ2-6; clone_size: .; v_call: TRBV27; d_call: .; cdr3_aa: CASSFKRGSLSSGANVLTF; cdr3_nt: TGTGCCAGCAGTTTTAAACGGGGTTCTTTAAGCTCTGGGGCCAACGTCCTGACTTTC
j_call: TRBJ2-1; clone_size: .; v_call: TRBV4-1; d_call: TRBD2; cdr3_aa: CASSQDGGGSSYNEQFF; cdr3_nt: TGCGCCAGCAGCCAAGATGGGGGGGGAAGCTCCTACAATGAGCAGTTCTTC
j_call: TRBJ1-4; clone_size: .; v_call: TRBV7-9; d_call: TRBD1; cdr3_aa: CASSLGGTVEKLFF; cdr3_nt: TGTGCCAGCAGCTTAGGGGGGACAGTAGAAAAACTGTTTTTT
j_call: TRBJ1-6; clone_size: .; v_call: TRBV4-1; d_call: TRBD1; cdr3_aa: CANSQPTGGWNSPLHF; cdr3_nt: TGCGCCAACAGCCAACCGACAGGGGGCTGGAATTCACCCCTCCACTTT
j_call: TRBJ1-2; clone_size: .; v_call: TRBV7-6; d_call: .; cdr3_aa: CASSPTSSGYGYTF; cdr3_nt: TGTGCCAGCAGCCCAACGTCGTCAGGTTATGGCTACACCTTC
j_call: TRBJ2-3; clone_size: .; v_call: TRBV11-2; d_call: TRBD2; cdr3_aa: CASSPWTSGTDTQYF; cdr3_nt: TGTGCCAGCAGCCCCTGGACTAGCGGCACAGATACGCAGTATTTT
j_call: TRBJ2-1; clone_size: .; v_call: TRBV6-6; d_call: TRBD1; cdr3_aa: CASRKSRDRGFGEQFF; cdr3_nt: TGTGCCAGCAGAAAATCCCGGGACAGGGGGTTCGGTGAGCAGTTCTTC
j_call: TRBJ1-5; clone_size: .; v_call: TRBV4-1; d_call: TRBD1; cdr3_aa: CASSHHSGGGNQPQHF; cdr3_nt: TGCGCCAGCAGCCACCACTCAGGGGGAGGCAATCAGCCCCAGCATTTT
j_call: TRBJ1-2; clone_size: .; v_call: TRBV7-2; d_call: .; cdr3_aa: CASIPASGNGYTF; cdr3_nt: TGTGCCAGCATCCCCGCATCAGGGAATGGCTACACCTTC
j_call: TRBJ2-1; clone_size: .; v_call: TRBV2; d_call: TRBD2; cdr3_aa: CASSEASGVAGGYDNEQFF; cdr3_nt: TGTGCCAGCAGTGAAGCGTCTGGGGTAGCGGGAGGGTATGACAATGAGCAGTTCTTC
j_call: TRBJ2-1; clone_size: .; v_call: TRBV12-5; d_call: .; cdr3_aa: CASGRYNEQFF; cdr3_nt: TGTGCTAGTGGTCGGTACAATGAGCAGTTCTTC
j_call: TRBJ2-1; clone_size: .; v_call: TRBV23-1; d_call: .; cdr3_aa: CASSQCGQGSYNEQFF; cdr3_nt: TGCGCCAGCAGTCAATGTGGGCAGGGAAGCTACAATGAGCAGTTCTTC
j_call: TRBJ2-3; clone_size: few; v_call: TRBV9; d_call: TRBD1; cdr3_aa: CASCHGTASTDTQYF; cdr3_nt: TGTGCCAGCTGCCACGGGACAGCGAGCACAGATACGCAGTATTTT
j_call: TRBJ1-1; clone_size: .; v_call: TRBV23-1; d_call: TRBD1; cdr3_aa: CARAPGQGARSTEAFF; cdr3_nt: TGCGCCAGAGCCCCGGGACAGGGGGCGCGGTCGACTGAAGCTTTCTTT
j_call: TRBJ1-4; clone_size: .; v_call: TRBV25-1; d_call: TRBD1; cdr3_aa: CASSLQGGPTNEKLFF; cdr3_nt: TGTGCCAGCAGTTTACAGGGGGGCCCAACTAATGAAAAACTGTTTTTT